This TCR beta chain comes out of a study of T cell responses to AZD1222 COVID-19 vaccine (dated by TCRdb to the early 2020s). Looking at the study overall: A total of 240 or so trial participants underwent TCR sequencing, of whom nearly 210 had received two doses of AZD1222 and 26 had received two doses of the MenACWY control vaccine. Enrollment into the trials was organized by age into subgroups of 18-55, 56-69 and 70-plus years, and those subgroups contained roughly 140, 27 and 60 TCR-sequenced participants, respectively.

Interpreted using the paper, the time point label stands for: about 28 days (+/-7) after the second vaccine dose. AZD1222 recipients with second doses at about 4 weeks or about 12 weeks were pooled, because spike-specific TCR depth and breadth did not differ between schedules. Vaccinee samples came from UK trials COV001 and COV002, including a single-blind randomized controlled phase 2/3 trial of AZD1222 (ChAdOx1 nCoV-19) in healthy adults. Trial participant PBMC samples were collected at day 0 and day 28 after the second dose for TCRbeta chain sequencing. The CDR3 regions of human TCRbeta chains were subjected to immunosequencing. In the authors' own workflow: Repertoire TCRs were checked for matches against a reference library of SARS-CoV-2-specific TCRs that had been generated using the MIRA antigen-specificity platform. Breadth meant the fraction of unique TCRs that were SARS-CoV-2-associated, whereas depth meant the fraction of total T cells that were SARS-CoV-2-associated. Using the MIRA data, each spike-specific TCR was assigned both to the spike region to which the TCR was reactive and to a CD4 or CD8 class. Log10-transformed breadth and depth values were compared by one-way ANOVA with Sidak's multiple comparisons tests. TCRdb's version of the immuneACCESS table is confined to in-frame rearrangements and falls short of the full clone set. An unresolved V gene accounts for under half of the shortfall where checked; the remainder is of unknown origin. That table furnishes V, J and clone size, whereas the DNA furnished D and trimming. Recorded for this sample are around 58,000 clones; roughly 90% of them occurred a single time. The top ten clones comprise approximately 14% of the sample.

What the study reported, not specific to this receptor: The whole spike protein was spanned by vaccine-associated CD4 TCRs, and dominant responses were seen in regions 160-218 and 743-854. A significant rise in spike-specific TCR breadth and depth was observed after two AZD1222 doses relative to day 0 and relative to MenACWY recipients. Nearly half of unique spike-specific TCRs reportedly recognized epitopes outside regions mutated in the B.1.351 and B.1.1.7 variants. No day 14 peak-response samples were available, so repertoires were characterized only after the peak T cell response. Participants were mostly white British, with more females than males. The authors suggested clonal diversity may have been underestimated. In the small 56-69-year group, the increase in depth fell short of significance, most likely because of low power. Only six or seven AZD1222 recipients were SARS-CoV-2 seropositive at baseline, limiting conclusions about previously exposed vaccinees.

Including cysteine and phenylalanine, the CDR3 has 17 amino acids. Left in the record is the CDR3 DNA by itself, 51 bases read in frame from the first base. From the germline V gene, CDR1 is MDHEN and CDR2 is SYDVKM. The V end gives up 2 bases and the J end 0 bases, leaving 10 bases in the junction not matched to a gene. Only one count was recorded for this clone. Its specific antigen is unknown. Per-nucleotide qualities are absent, and no much larger clonotype sits a single base away. Specimen: peripheral blood, collected 28 days after the second AZD1222 dose. The receptor was isolated from an adult who received the AZD1222 COVID-19 vaccine. The rearrangement joined TRBV28 to TRBJ2-7; 7 central nucleotides agree with TRBD2. The DNA sequence reads TGTGCCAGCAGTTTACCCTCATTTGGCGGGGGCTCCTACGAGCAGTACTTC. The resulting protein is CASSLPSFGGGSYEQYF.